This TCR beta chain was found in a study of CD8+CD57+ T cells in acquired aplastic anemia. Looking at the study overall: The sorted CD4+ and CD8+ cells yielded an average around 3.4 ug of DNA. Whole-study results and caveats: The number of CD8+ CDR3 sequences shared by patients and controls was approximately 31.

According to the study, genomic DNA was the template for TCR beta VDJ and CDR3 profiling. TCRdb re-called the reads through MiXCR, storing one row per CDR3 protein. The sample has hundreds of thousands of distinct CDR3 sequences; about 70% are singletons. V lost 2 bases to trimming and J lost 8 bases, with 15 bases between them. CDR3 length: 14 residues. Per the germline V gene, CDR1 is SGHRS and CDR2 is YFSETQ. As to this clonotype: The antigen is not known.

V and J are TRBV5-1 and TRBJ2-3; D perhaps matches TRBD1 (7 bases). Sequencing was carried out using sorted CD4+, CD8+, or CD8+CD57+ T cells (not recorded which) from PBMCs. This TCR was sampled from a human donor in good health, serving as a control. The CDR3 loop reads CASSLQGSGRTQYF. The CDR3 coding sequence is TGCGCCAGCAGCTTACAGGGGAGCGGGCGTACGCAGTATTTT.